The 27 T cell receptor beta chains below were found in one sample sequenced in a study of T cells in tuberculosis. The data were produced by immunoSEQ multiplex PCR, yet TCRdb's version contains in-frame clones alone and is incomplete. The sample has fewer than 40,000 clones, roughly 95% seen once. The sample comprised PBMCs. The receptors originated from a donor between 10 and 35 years old with latent tuberculosis or without tuberculosis infection.

This chain uses TRBV7-2 with TRBJ2-1; TRBD2 agrees at 8 bases. Germline loops: CDR1 SGHTA, CDR2 FQGNSA. The CDR3 consists of 18 residues. V lost 5 bases to trimming and J lost 0 bases; unmatched junction nucleotides: 12. The CDR3 is CASSQQGGGRTSYNEQFF. For the CDR3, the DNA is TGTGCCAGCAGCCAACAGGGCGGGGGGCGGACCTCCTACAATGAGCAGTTCTTC.

The J gene is TRBJ1-2, the V gene TRBV9; D possibly corresponds to TRBD1 (5 bases). The length of the CDR3 is 14 residues. Germline-derived CDR1 and CDR2 are SGDLS and YYNGEE. V lost 3 bases, J lost 4 bases, and 13 bases lay in between. The CDR3 region is CASSATQGSYGYTF. The CDR3 DNA follows: TGTGCCAGCAGCGCAACGCAGGGTTCCTATGGCTACACCTTC.

This clone was recorded only once. CDR3 in amino acids: CASSSGSERWNIQYF. The CDR3 bases are TGTGCCAGCAGCTCGGGATCCGAAAGGTGGAACATTCAGTACTTC. The V gene is TRBV7-8, the J gene TRBJ2-4; D might be TRBD2 (5 bases). The CDR3 runs 15 residues. The germline V gene has CDR1 SGHVS and CDR2 FQNEAQ. Deletions cut 4 bases from V and 7 bases from J, with 17 bases between. Full variable domain (rest looked up from reference TRBV7-8 and TRBJ2-4): GAGVSQSPRYKVAKRGQDVALRCDPISGHVSLFWYQQALGQGPEFLTYFQNEAQLDKSGLPSDRFFAERPEGSVSTLKIQRTQQEDSAVYLCASSSGSERWNIQYFGAGTRLSVL.

The chain uses TRBV19 and TRBJ1-1, with 7 bases identical to TRBD1. The V segment lost 5 bases and the J segment 1 base; nucleotides outside the gene matches: 7. Germline V gives CDR1 LNHDA, CDR2 SQIVND (reference sequence). The CDR3 runs 15 residues. For the CDR3, the DNA is TGTGCCAGTAGTCTCCCCTGGACAGGGAACACTGAAGCTTTCTTT. Translation gives CASSLPWTGNTEAFF.

The chain links TRBV30 to TRBJ1-1; no definite D call. CDR1 is GTSNPN, CDR2 SVGIG, per germline (reference sequence). V lost 2 bases, J lost 1 base, and 8 bases lay in between. CDR3 length: 13 residues. The CDR3 loop is CAWSREGNTEAFF. The CDR3 DNA reads as TGTGCCTGGAGTCGCGAGGGGAACACTGAAGCTTTCTTT.

The V call is TRBV7-8, the J call TRBJ2-7, with 7 bases matching TRBD2. Germline V gene lookup returns CDR1 SGHVS and CDR2 FQNEAQ. This CDR3 is built from 16 residues. Trimming took 1 base from V and 2 from J; bases not matched to a gene: 8. CDR3 region: CASSLEVIAGAYEQYF. DNA for the CDR3: TGTGCCAGCAGCTTAGAGGTAATAGCGGGCGCCTACGAGCAGTACTTC.

The rearrangement uses TRBV5-1 and TRBJ2-3; perhaps TRBD2 as D (6 bases). This CDR3 spans 15 amino acids. V lost 1 base to trimming and J lost 5 bases, with 14 bases between them. The germline CDR1 and CDR2 sequences are SGHRS and YFSETQ. In DNA form, the CDR3 reads TGCGCCAGCAGCTTGATCCCCGGGAGTCAAGATACGCAGTATTTT. Translating gives CASSLIPGSQDTQYF.

The chain recombines TRBV2 with TRBJ2-2, with D perhaps matching TRBD1 (5 bases). The V end lost 7 bases, the J end lost 5 bases, and 11 bases lay between the germline ends. This CDR3 spans 13 amino acids. From germline, CDR1 is SNHLY and CDR2 FYNNEI. The CDR3 sequence: CASMQGRTGELFF. The CDR3 DNA reads TGTGCCAGCATGCAGGGAAGAACCGGGGAGCTGTTTTTT.

The chain joins TRBV2 to TRBJ1-2; 9 bases line up with TRBD1. V lost 4 bases and J lost 5; bases outside the gene matches: 8. In germline, CDR1 is SNHLY, CDR2 FYNNEI. This CDR3 is 15 amino acids long. In DNA, the CDR3 is TGTGCCAGCAGTGCCCTACAGGGGGCGCGGTATGGCTACACCTTC. It translates to CASSALQGARYGYTF.

V and J are TRBV18 and TRBJ2-7; TRBD1 matches at 7 bases. With 4 bases clipped from V and 4 bases from J, the junction kept 7 bases outside the gene matches. The germline V gene encodes CDR1 KGHSH and CDR2 LQKENI. The CDR3 is made up of 14 amino acids. This CDR3 reads CASSQGAGGYEQYF. CDR3 nucleotide sequence: TGTGCCAGCTCACAAGGGGCAGGGGGTTACGAGCAGTACTTC.

CDR3 in amino acids: CSARGGVNTEAFF. The CDR3 DNA reads as TGCAGCGCCCGGGGCGGGGTGAACACTGAAGCTTTCTTT. The chain has TRBV29-1 and TRBJ1-1; perhaps TRBD1 as D (5 bases). V was pared by 7 bases and J by 0 bases, with 12 bases between. This CDR3 region has 13 residues. From germline, CDR1 is SQVTM and CDR2 ANQGSEA. Full variable domain (missing parts from reference TRBV29-1 and TRBJ1-1): SAVISQKPSRDICQRGTSLTIQCQVDSQVTMMFWYRQQPGQSLTLIATANQGSEATYESGFVIDKFPISRPNLTFSTLTVSNMSPEDSSIYLCSARGGVNTEAFFGQGTRLTVV.

The chain has TRBV4-1 and TRBJ2-5, with a possible D match to TRBD1 (6 bases). V was cut by 7 bases and J by 5 bases, with 20 bases left in between. The germline gives CDR1 MGHRA, CDR2 YSYEKL. The CDR3 is 15 residues long. CDR3 loop: CASNGGGHSGETQYF. CDR3 bases: TGCGCCAGCAACGGTGGGGGACACTCAGGGGAGACCCAGTACTTC.

The CDR3 loop reads CASSQNRGNEQFF. The CDR3 DNA follows: TGTGCCAGCAGCCAGAACAGGGGCAATGAGCAGTTCTTC. The V and J genes are TRBV14 and TRBJ2-1, with 7 positions matching TRBD1. The CDR3 contains 13 residues. Germline V gene lookup returns CDR1 SGHDN and CDR2 FVKESK. The trim removed 3 bases at V and 6 bases at J, leaving 2 bases unmatched.

The V call is TRBV27, the J call TRBJ1-5; 10 bases line up with TRBD1. This CDR3 region has 17 residues. V dropped 5 bases and J dropped 0; count of bases not matched to a gene: 7. The V gene's germline CDR1 is MNHEY and CDR2 SMNVEV (reference sequence). The DNA of the CDR3 is TGTGCCAGCAGTCCCGGGACAGGGGTTTATAGCAATCAGCCCCAGCATTTT. It specifies CASSPGTGVYSNQPQHF.

This sequence joins TRBV25-1 and TRBJ1-2, with 8 bases matching TRBD1. Germline-derived CDR1 and CDR2 are MGHDK and SYGVNS. The CDR3 totals 14 residues. After removal of 2 bases from V and 5 bases from J, the junction contained 4 bases not matched to a gene. This CDR3 reads CASSEQGAGYGYTF. For the CDR3, the DNA is TGTGCCAGCAGTGAACAGGGGGCGGGGTATGGCTACACCTTC.

The V gene is TRBV4-3, the J gene TRBJ2-7; 7 bases match TRBD2. CDR1 LGHNA and CDR2 YSLEER come from the germline V gene. The CDR3 covers 15 residues. V lost 4 bases, J lost 0 bases, and 6 bases stayed unmatched. CDR3 coding DNA: TGCGCCAGCAGCCCTGGGAGGGGTAGCTCCTACGAGCAGTACTTC. This encodes CASSPGRGSSYEQYF.

V usage is TRBV18 and J usage is TRBJ1-5; D may be TRBD1 (5 bases). V was cut by 3 bases and J by 6 bases, with 15 bases left in between. CDR3 length equals 15 residues. In germline, CDR1 is KGHSH, CDR2 LQKENI. In DNA form, the CDR3 reads TGTGCCAGCTCACCCAGGGAAGGGGTGGTTCAGCCCCAGCATTTT. Translated: CASSPREGVVQPQHF. The full variable domain, its missing parts supplied by reference TRBV18 and TRBJ1-5, is NAGVMQNPRHLVRRRGQEARLRCSPMKGHSHVYWYRQLPEEGLKFMVYLQKENIIDESGMPKERFSAEFPKEGPSILRIQQVVRGDSAAYFCASSPREGVVQPQHFGDGTRLSIL.

The chain couples TRBV29-1 to TRBJ1-5; 9 nucleotides match TRBD1. V was pared by 5 bases and J by 7 bases, with 9 bases of the junction left unmatched. The CDR3 consists of 14 residues. CDR1 SQVTM and CDR2 ANQGSEA come from the germline V gene. The CDR3 here is CSVTQGAGGQPQHF. The CDR3 DNA follows: TGCAGCGTTACACAGGGGGCAGGGGGACAGCCCCAGCATTTT.

The chain carries TRBV18 and TRBJ2-3; D remains ambiguous. In germline, CDR1 is KGHSH, CDR2 LQKENI. Trimming pared 5 bases from V and 4 bases from J, leaving 10 bases between. The CDR3 has 13 amino acids. DNA for the CDR3: TGTGCCAGCTCATCCCTAGTCGCAGATACGCAGTATTTT. Residues: CASSSLVADTQYF.

The V gene is TRBV18, the J gene TRBJ2-7; TRBD1 agrees at 10 bases. V was pared by 5 bases and J by 5 bases, with 9 bases of the junction left unmatched. The germline V gene encodes CDR1 KGHSH and CDR2 LQKENI. This CDR3 contains 15 residues. DNA of the CDR3: TGTGCCAGCTCAGCCGGGACAGGGGAGCACCACGAGCAGTACTTC. It translates to CASSAGTGEHHEQYF.

The chain joins TRBV5-1 to TRBJ2-1; 7 bases align to TRBD2. The CDR3 length is 14 residues. Germline V gene data show CDR1 as SGHRS and CDR2 as YFSETQ. Trimming removed 6 bases from V and 3 bases from J; junction bases left unmatched: 6. The CDR3 DNA follows: TGCGCCAGCAAGATGGGCGGGGGCTACAATGAGCAGTTCTTC. Its translation is CASKMGGGYNEQFF.

The rearrangement uses TRBV2 and TRBJ2-1, with 9 bases aligning to TRBD2. This CDR3 is built from 14 residues. V shed 6 bases and J 6 bases; nucleotides not matched to a gene: 6. Germline lookup yields CDR1 SNHLY and CDR2 FYNNEI. CDR3 sequence reads: CASRGLAEGNEQFF. The CDR3 DNA follows: TGTGCCAGCAGGGGACTAGCAGAGGGCAATGAGCAGTTCTTC.

The V and J genes are TRBV25-1 and TRBJ2-7; 10 bases are shared with TRBD2. CDR1 MGHDK and CDR2 SYGVNS come from the germline V gene. The length of the CDR3 is 16 residues. V shed 0 bases and J 2 bases; nucleotides not matched to a gene: 4. The CDR3 here is CASSEYGLAGAYEQYF. The CDR3 coding sequence is TGTGCCAGCAGTGAATATGGCCTAGCGGGAGCCTACGAGCAGTACTTC.

The V and J genes are TRBV4-1 and TRBJ1-1; TRBD1 might be the D (5 bases). V dropped 1 base and J dropped 0 bases, with 9 bases sitting between them. Germline V gene lookup returns CDR1 MGHRA and CDR2 YSYEKL. The CDR3 has 15 amino acids. In nucleotides, the CDR3 is TGCGCCAGCAGCCAAGGCAGACAGTTGAACACTGAAGCTTTCTTT. Amino acid sequence: CASSQGRQLNTEAFF.

The rearrangement uses TRBV7-9 and TRBJ2-6, with D hard to call. Between the trimmed V and J ends, which lost 1 base and 3 bases, there was a span of 7 bases. CDR1 SEHNR and CDR2 FQNEAQ come from the germline V gene (reference sequence). This CDR3 comprises 15 residues. The CDR3 is CASSLGPGGANVLTF. In nucleotides, the CDR3 is TGTGCCAGCAGCTTAGGGCCAGGTGGGGCCAACGTCCTGACTTTC.

The J gene is TRBJ2-7, the V gene TRBV11-2; D perhaps matches TRBD1 (5 bases). Trimming stripped 2 bases from V and 0 bases from J, with 17 bases between. The length of the CDR3 is 17 residues. CDR1 is SGHAT and CDR2 is FQNNGV in the germline V gene. CDR3 sequence (DNA): TGTGCCAGCAGCTTACTTGCGCTACAGGAGTTCTCCTACGAGCAGTACTTC. It is translated as CASSLLALQEFSYEQYF.

The chain joins TRBV9 to TRBJ1-4; 9 positions match TRBD1. The V gene end was trimmed by 4 bases and the J gene end by 5 bases; junction bases not matched to a gene: 15. This CDR3 has 18 amino acids. The germline V gene has CDR1 SGDLS and CDR2 YYNGEE. The CDR3: CASSSPPGTGKKNEKLFF. The CDR3 DNA reads TGTGCCAGCAGCTCCCCTCCCGGGACAGGGAAGAAAAATGAAAAACTGTTTTTT.